This is a list of T cell receptor beta chains from one sample in a study of shared clonotypes between healthy human individuals. The repertoire was sequenced with immunoSEQ multiplex PCR; TCRdb's copy has only in-frame clones and lacks some. The table lists over 750,000 clones, 95% to 97% of them singletons. The sequenced sample consisted of naive CD8+ T cells sorted from blood. Receptors originate from a man aged 25-45 years in good health. The CDR3 runs from the conserved cysteine through the conserved F or W.

V gene,CDR3 protein
TRBV7-6,CASSSPGTSGRPGELFF
TRBV4-1,CASSQDGVAGGISTGELFF
TRBV6-5,CASSYSTRGDYGYTF
TRBV28,CASSLRVPHGDTEAFF
TRBV2,CASSEQKLSYEQYF
TRBV6-5,CASSYSAFRASYEQYF
TRBV27,CASTPRGDNEQFF
TRBV7-9,CAISRGSQETQYF
TRBV7-2,CASSLASGSAIHEQYF
TRBV19,CATTPDRVGTEAFF
TRBV7-2,CASSTGLAGAKNIQYF
TRBV5-3,CARSSQARQNTEAFF
TRBV7-9,CASSLVKDEQYF
TRBV6-1,CASIPVWEDFNIQYF
TRBV6-1,CASSGYRGKGLAFYEQYF
TRBV28,CASSFGAGTANTGELFF